A single sample is the source of the 24 T cell receptor beta chains below, sequenced in a study of patients and donors after allogeneic stem cell transplantation. TCRdb re-called the RT-PCR reads with MiXCR, one entry per CDR3 protein. This sample has approximately 200,000 distinct CDR3 sequences, with approximately 41% found just once. Specimen: blood, either unsorted or a sorted T cell fraction (not recorded which). All receptors derive from a human donor who was either an allogeneic HSCT recipient or a stem cell or donor lymphocyte infusion donor (not recorded which). It is not recorded whose cells these are; they may come from a transplant donor.

The genes are TRBV7-2 and TRBJ1-2, with 7 bases lining up with TRBD1. Per the germline V gene, CDR1 is SGHTA and CDR2 is FQGNSA. The junction had 13 bases not matched to a gene; V was cut back by 7 bases and J by 8 bases. The CDR3 covers 14 residues. DNA for the CDR3: TGTGCCAGCACCCAACAAAAGGGGGCGGGCGGCTACACCTTC. Translation gives CASTQQKGAGGYTF.

In its sample, this clonotype was seen a few times. The V gene is TRBV13, the J gene TRBJ1-2; a weak D match, TRBD1 (5 bases). Trimming cost V 2 bases and J 0 bases, with 19 bases left between them. CDR1 and CDR2 (germline): PRHDT, FYEKMQ (reference sequence). The CDR3 loop spans 18 amino acids. The CDR3 is CASSLRSTGHPTNYGYTF. The CDR3 DNA reads as TGTGCCAGCAGCTTAAGGTCAACAGGACACCCGACTAACTATGGCTACACCTTC.

This clonotype occurred a few times. This chain uses TRBV5-6 with TRBJ1-4; D gene uncertain. V gave up 0 bases and J gave up 6 bases, with 6 bases separating them. The CDR3 extends over 13 amino acids. Germline V CDR1 and CDR2: SGHDT, YYEEEE. CDR3 nucleotides: TGTGCCAGCAGCTTGGGGGGTGATGAAAAACTGTTTTTT. Translating it yields CASSLGGDEKLFF.

This CDR3 reads CASSLLPDYNEQFF. The CDR3 coding sequence is TGTGCCAGCAGTTTACTCCCTGACTACAATGAGCAGTTCTTC. The gene calls are TRBV12-3 or TRBV12-4 and TRBJ2-1; the D is unclear. The length of the CDR3 is 14 residues. V was pared by 2 bases and J by 3 bases, with 8 bases between.

This chain joins TRBV13 and TRBJ1-1, with D unclear. This CDR3 contains 16 residues. V was pared by 5 bases and J by 3 bases, with 19 bases between. Germline-derived CDR1 and CDR2 are PRHDT and FYEKMQ (reference sequence). CDR3 DNA: TGTGCCAGCAGCCTCGGGATAATCGGATCAGACACTGAAGCTTTCTTT. This codes for CASSLGIIGSDTEAFF. The variable domain in full, with the rest retrieved from reference TRBV13 and TRBJ1-1, is AAGVIQSPRHLIKEKRETATLKCYPIPRHDTVYWYQQGPGQDPQFLISFYEKMQSDKGSIPDRFSAQQFSDYHSELNMSSLELGDSALYFCASSLGIIGSDTEAFFGQGTRLTVV.

The rearrangement links TRBV7-2 to TRBJ2-1; 7 nucleotides align to TRBD2. The length of the CDR3 is 17 residues. Germline CDR1 reads SGHTA; CDR2 reads FQGNSA. With 5 bases clipped from V and 3 bases from J, the junction kept 13 bases outside the gene matches. The CDR3 is CASSRSGVPRNYNEQFF. DNA for the CDR3: TGTGCCAGCAGCCGGAGCGGGGTACCACGAAACTACAATGAGCAGTTCTTC.

The CDR3 nucleotides read TGTGCCAGCAGAACGCTAGGAGCGGGAGACGGCAATGAGCAGTTCTTC. Its protein product is CASRTLGAGDGNEQFF. The chain has TRBV5-6 and TRBJ2-1, with 8 bases identical to TRBD2. The CDR3 sequence is 16 residues long. V trimming: 5 bases; J trimming: 6 bases; junction bases outside the gene matches: 13. Germline V gene lookup returns CDR1 SGHDT and CDR2 YYEEEE. The full variable domain, completed using reference TRBV5-6 and TRBJ2-1, is DAGVTQSPTHLIKTRGQQVTLRCSPKSGHDTVSWYQQALGQGPQFIFQYYEEEERQRGNFPDRFSGHQFPNYSSELNVNALLLGDSALYLCASRTLGAGDGNEQFFGPGTRLTVL.

This chain joins TRBV9 and TRBJ2-7; D unresolved. CDR1 is SGDLS, CDR2 YYNGEE, per germline. The CDR3 sequence is 13 residues long. V lost 3 bases, J lost 2 bases, and 9 bases lay in between. Here the CDR3 DNA reads TGTGCCAGCAGCGGCGGTACCCCCTACGAGCAGTACTTC. Its translation: CASSGGTPYEQYF.

The V and J genes are TRBV2 and TRBJ2-1, with 7 bases fitting TRBD1. The germline gives CDR1 SNHLY, CDR2 FYNNEI. The CDR3 runs 14 residues. With V trimmed by 7 bases and J by 3 bases, 6 bases remained unmatched. In DNA, the CDR3 is TGTGCCAGCATGTTGGCAGGGGGCTACAATGAGCAGTTCTTC. Protein: CASMLAGGYNEQFF.

J is TRBJ2-1 and V is TRBV6-5; D is undetermined. CDR1 and CDR2 (germline): MNHEY, SVGAGI. CDR3 length: 14 amino acids. V shed 6 bases and J shed 6 bases, with 15 bases lying between them. The CDR3 reads CASSPESLSNEQFF. The CDR3 nucleotides read TGTGCCAGCAGCCCCGAATCGCTGTCCAATGAGCAGTTCTTC.

The V call is TRBV7-9, the J call TRBJ1-4; a weak D match, TRBD1 (5 bases). Germline V gene lookup returns CDR1 SEHNR and CDR2 FQNEAQ (reference sequence). The CDR3 is made up of 15 amino acids. Trimming removed 1 base at V and 6 bases at J, with 12 bases between. In DNA, the CDR3 is TGTGCCAGCAGCTTAGGTCCCCAAGGGGATGAAAAACTGTTTTTT. Translation: CASSLGPQGDEKLFF. Full variable domain (outside the CDR3, taken from reference TRBV7-9 and TRBJ1-4): DTGVSQNPRHKITKRGQNVTFRCDPISEHNRLYWYRQTLGQGPEFLTYFQNEAQLEKSRLLSDRFSAERPKGSFSTLEIQRTEQGDSAMYLCASSLGPQGDEKLFFGSGTQLSVL.

This clonotype was detected only a few times. The DNA of the CDR3 is TGTGCCAGCAGTTTCAGGGGGGGAGGCACTGAAGCTTTCTTT. Protein: CASSFRGGGTEAFF. V is TRBV27 and J is TRBJ1-1, with 7 bases fitting TRBD1. V was pared by 3 bases and J by 4 bases, with 5 bases of the junction left unmatched. Germline V CDR1 and CDR2: MNHEY, SMNVEV (reference sequence). The CDR3 is made up of 14 amino acids.

V is TRBV5-1 and J is TRBJ1-6; TRBD1 matches at 8 bases. The CDR3 length is 13 residues. Trimming removed 5 bases from V and 9 bases from J; junction bases left unmatched: 4. The germline CDR1 and CDR2 sequences are SGHRS and YFSETQ. This chain's CDR3 is CASRTDRGSPLHF. The DNA of the CDR3 is TGCGCCAGCAGGACCGACAGGGGTTCACCCCTCCACTTT.

This chain links TRBV29-1 with TRBJ1-1; D gene ambiguous. The CDR3 consists of 12 residues. Germline V gives CDR1 SQVTM, CDR2 ANQGSEA. Trimming took off 2 bases at V and 1 base at J, with 5 bases between the two ends. The CDR3 sequence: CSVESGNTEAFF. DNA of the CDR3: TGCAGCGTTGAATCCGGGAACACTGAAGCTTTCTTT.

This clonotype occurred a few times. This chain links TRBV27 with TRBJ2-7; no definite D call. The V gene lost 3 bases and the J gene lost 4 bases, with 16 bases spanning the gap. Germline CDR1 reads MNHEY; CDR2 reads SMNVEV (reference sequence). CDR3 size: 15 residues. In nucleotides, the CDR3 is TGTGCCAGCAGTTTTAGGCCTAACCCTTCATACGAGCAGTACTTC. It is translated as CASSFRPNPSYEQYF.

The V gene is TRBV19, the J gene TRBJ2-5; TRBD1 matches at 8 bases. Trimming removed 10 bases from V and 5 bases from J; junction bases left unmatched: 6. Looked up from germline, CDR1 is LNHDA and CDR2 is SQIVND (reference sequence). The CDR3 consists of 12 residues. CDR3 DNA sequence: TGTGCCACCGAACAGGGGGGTGAGACCCAGTACTTC. Protein sequence: CATEQGGETQYF.

This sequence joins TRBV6-5 and TRBJ2-5, with D perhaps TRBD1 or TRBD2 (5 bases each). The V gene lost 2 bases and the J gene lost 2 bases, with 9 bases spanning the gap. The germline V gene encodes CDR1 MNHEY and CDR2 SVGAGI. CDR3 size: 14 residues. CDR3 bases: TGTGCCAGCAGTTACCGATGGGGGCAAGAGACCCAGTACTTC. It codes for CASSYRWGQETQYF.

The CDR3 nucleotides read TGCAGTGCTAGCCCTAGACAGGGTTTAAATTCACCCCTCCACTTT. Protein sequence: CSASPRQGLNSPLHF. The gene calls are TRBV20-1 and TRBJ1-6; 7 bases align to TRBD1. Germline lookup yields CDR1 DFQATT and CDR2 SNEGSKA (reference sequence). This CDR3 has 15 amino acids. V trimming: 3 bases; J trimming: 7 bases; junction bases outside the gene matches: 9.

The chain uses TRBV4-3 and TRBJ2-2; either TRBD1 or TRBD2 may supply D (6 bases each). The V end was cut by 0 bases, the J end by 7 bases, with 9 bases between. This CDR3 spans 14 amino acids. In germline, CDR1 is LGHNA, CDR2 YSLEER. In DNA, the CDR3 is TGCGCCAGCAGCCAAGAAGGGGGGAACGGGGAGCTGTTTTTT. This sequence encodes CASSQEGGNGELFF.

This clonotype has just a few counts. V is TRBV7-2 and J is TRBJ2-3, with a weak D call TRBD1 (5 bases). V was trimmed by 1 base and J by 1 base, leaving 12 bases between them. The CDR3 consists of 16 residues. Germline V lookup: CDR1 SGHTA, CDR2 FQGNSA. For the CDR3, the DNA is TGTGCCAGCAGCTTAGGGCCAGGGTTGGGCACAGATACGCAGTATTTT. It translates to CASSLGPGLGTDTQYF.

This chain links TRBV24-1 with TRBJ1-2, with 9 nucleotides matching TRBD1. Germline CDR1 and CDR2: KGHDR and SFDVKD. The CDR3 extends over 15 amino acids. V was clipped by 4 bases and J by 7 bases; unmatched bases: 9. The CDR3 reads CATSETGTGTAGYTF. The CDR3, as DNA: TGTGCCACCAGTGAGACCGGGACAGGGACTGCTGGCTACACCTTC.

This clonotype was seen only a few times. This chain links TRBV24-1 with TRBJ1-1; no definite D call. The CDR3 runs 15 residues. V shed 3 bases and J shed 1 base, with 11 bases lying between them. CDR1 KGHDR and CDR2 SFDVKD come from the germline V gene. The CDR3: CATSDGNKRNTEAFF. The CDR3 DNA is TGTGCCACCAGTGATGGGAATAAAAGGAACACTGAAGCTTTCTTT.

The gene calls are TRBV19 and TRBJ1-1; D remains ambiguous. Germline loops: CDR1 LNHDA, CDR2 SQIVND (reference sequence). V was cut by 2 bases and J by 1 base, with 11 bases left in between. The CDR3 totals 15 residues. Here the CDR3 reads CASSITSPANTEAFF. The CDR3 region has the DNA TGTGCCAGTAGTATAACATCGCCAGCGAACACTGAAGCTTTCTTT.

A word on this clonotype: It is likely a read error, because the conserved phenylalanine at the end of the CDR3 is missing. The chain has TRBV20-1 and TRBJ1-1; tentatively, D is TRBD1 (6 bases). V lost 4 bases and J lost 1, with 10 bases in between. The CDR3 covers 13 residues. Germline V gene sequence: CDR1 DFQATT, CDR2 SNEGSKA (reference sequence). The CDR3 spells CSAKQGPNTEAFL. The CDR3 DNA reads as TGCAGTGCTAAACAGGGACCGAACACTGAAGCTTTCTTG.